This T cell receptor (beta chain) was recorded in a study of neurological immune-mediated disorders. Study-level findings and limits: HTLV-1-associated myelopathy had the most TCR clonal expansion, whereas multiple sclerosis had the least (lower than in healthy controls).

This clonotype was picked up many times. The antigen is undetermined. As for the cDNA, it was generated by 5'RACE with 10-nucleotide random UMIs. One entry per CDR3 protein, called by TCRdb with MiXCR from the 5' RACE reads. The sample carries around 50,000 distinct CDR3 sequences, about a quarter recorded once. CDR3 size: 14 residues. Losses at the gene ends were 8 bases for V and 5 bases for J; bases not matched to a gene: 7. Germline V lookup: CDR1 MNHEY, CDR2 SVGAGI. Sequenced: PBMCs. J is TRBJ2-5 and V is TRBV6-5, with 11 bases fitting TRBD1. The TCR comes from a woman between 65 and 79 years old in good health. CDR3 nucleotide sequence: TGTGCCAGCGGGGGGGACAGGGGGAGGGAGACCCAGTACTTC. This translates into CASGGDRGRETQYF.